A selection of T cell receptor beta chains follows, all from one sample in a study of patients and donors after allogeneic stem cell transplantation. TCRdb re-called the RT-PCR reads through MiXCR, storing one row per CDR3 protein. The table shows about 200,000 distinct CDR3 sequences, with around two fifths occurring only once. Sequences were obtained from blood, either unsorted or a sorted T cell fraction (not recorded which). These receptors originate from a human donor who was either an allogeneic HSCT recipient or a stem cell or donor lymphocyte infusion donor (not recorded which). It is not recorded whose cells these are; they may come from a transplant donor. Each CDR3 is given with its conserved first and last residue. Fields, in order: V gene, clone size, J gene, D gene, CDR3 DNA, CDR3 protein. D genes are given only for firm matches. Clone size, where shown, is once, few, many, or a class for clones that have expanded.

V: TRBV15
size: NA
J: TRBJ1-4
D: TRBD1
DNA: TGTGCCACCAGCAGAGATCTCTACGGGACAGGGGGCGCGGAACCGGCTGAAAAACTGTTTTTT
CDR3: CATSRDLYGTGGAEPAEKLFF

V: TRBV19
size: NA
J: TRBJ2-7
D: NA
DNA: TGTGCCAGTAGGGGCCGAATGGGTTTTGAAGAGCAGTACTTC
CDR3: CASRGRMGFEEQYF

V: TRBV29-1
size: NA
J: TRBJ1-2
D: NA
DNA: TGCAGCGTTTCCAGGGATGGCTACACCTTC
CDR3: CSVSRDGYTF

V: TRBV12-3/TRBV12-4
size: few
J: TRBJ1-1
D: NA
DNA: TGTGCCAGCAGTCCGCGGAACAGCGGGGCGGACACTGAAGCTTTCTTT
CDR3: CASSPRNSGADTEAFF

V: TRBV9
size: NA
J: TRBJ2-1
D: NA
DNA: TGTGCCAGCAGCGTAGACCCGGGGGCCTATGAGCAGTTCTTC
CDR3: CASSVDPGAYEQFF

V: TRBV5-6
size: few
J: TRBJ1-1
D: TRBD1
DNA: TGTGCCAGCAGCCCAACGGAAGGACAGGGAGACACTGAAGCTTTCTTT
CDR3: CASSPTEGQGDTEAFF

V: TRBV6-6
size: NA
J: TRBJ1-1
D: NA
DNA: TGTGCCAGCAGTTTACAGGGTGCTGAAGCTTTCTTT
CDR3: CASSLQGAEAFF

V: TRBV29-1
size: NA
J: TRBJ1-2
D: NA
DNA: TGCAGCGCTGAGAGGGTTCGTCATAACTATGGCTACACCTTC
CDR3: CSAERVRHNYGYTF

V: TRBV7-9
size: NA
J: TRBJ1-2
D: NA
DNA: TGTGCCAGCAGCTCCCCATTGAGACAAAGCCACTATGGCTACACCTTC
CDR3: CASSSPLRQSHYGYTF

V: TRBV7-9
size: few
J: TRBJ1-4
D: NA
DNA: TGTGCCAGCAGCCCCCGTCCCCTATCGGAGGAAAAACTGTTTTTT
CDR3: CASSPRPLSEEKLFF

V: TRBV2
size: NA
J: TRBJ1-5
D: TRBD1
DNA: TGTGCCAGCAGTAGGGACAGGGTGGATCAGCCCCAGCATTTT
CDR3: CASSRDRVDQPQHF

V: TRBV7-7
size: NA
J: TRBJ2-3
D: TRBD2
DNA: TGTGCCAGCAGCCCGGGACTAGCGAGCACAGATACGCAGTATTTT
CDR3: CASSPGLASTDTQYF

V: TRBV25-1
size: NA
J: TRBJ2-3
D: NA
DNA: TGTGCCAGCAGTGATATTCGGCCAACCGTTCGAACAGGCACAGATACGCAGTATTTT
CDR3: CASSDIRPTVRTGTDTQYF

V: TRBV20-1
size: few
J: TRBJ1-1
D: TRBD1
DNA: TGCAGTGCTCCTGACAGGGGGTTTGGAAACACTGAAGCTTTCTTT
CDR3: CSAPDRGFGNTEAFF

V: TRBV9
size: NA
J: TRBJ2-7
D: NA
DNA: TGTGCCAGCAGCGTAGCGGGGAGACGTGACTACGAGCAGTACTTC
CDR3: CASSVAGRRDYEQYF

V: TRBV7-2
size: NA
J: TRBJ2-5
D: NA
DNA: TGTGCCAGCAGCCCAGGAGGGGCAGGGGAAGAGACCCAGTACTTC
CDR3: CASSPGGAGEETQYF

V: TRBV7-3
size: NA
J: TRBJ1-1
D: TRBD1
DNA: TGTGCCAGCAGCCAGGTCACGGGACAGGGTAAGAACACTGAAGCTTTCTTT
CDR3: CASSQVTGQGKNTEAFF

V: TRBV7-9
size: NA
J: TRBJ2-4
D: TRBD1
DNA: TGTGCCAGCAGCTTCACAGGGGATGCCAAAAACATTCAGTACTTC
CDR3: CASSFTGDAKNIQYF

V: TRBV6-6
size: few
J: TRBJ1-5
D: TRBD1
DNA: TGTGCCAGCAGTTCACCCGGTCCAGGGGGTCTGGGTCAGCCCCAGCATTTT
CDR3: CASSSPGPGGLGQPQHF

V: TRBV27
size: NA
J: TRBJ1-6
D: NA
DNA: TGTGCCAGCAGCTTGGGTGATAATTCACCCCTCCACTTT
CDR3: CASSLGDNSPLHF

V: TRBV12-3/TRBV12-4
size: NA
J: TRBJ2-1
D: TRBD2
DNA: TGTGCCAGCAGTTTAGTTTTGGGCCAGCGGGAGGATGAGCAGTTCTTC
CDR3: CASSLVLGQREDEQFF

V: TRBV7-9
size: NA
J: TRBJ1-1
D: NA
DNA: TGTGCCAGCAGCTTAGGTCAGGGAGCGGACACTGAAGCTTTCTTT
CDR3: CASSLGQGADTEAFF

V: TRBV7-2
size: NA
J: TRBJ1-1
D: NA
DNA: TGTGCCAGCAGTTACCCCGGGGCTATGAACACTGAAGCTTTCTTT
CDR3: CASSYPGAMNTEAFF

V: TRBV4-2
size: NA
J: TRBJ2-1
D: NA
DNA: TGTGCCAGCAGCCAAGATCTAGGGCCCAGCTCCTACAATGAGCAGTTCTTC
CDR3: CASSQDLGPSSYNEQFF

V: TRBV6-5
size: NA
J: TRBJ2-7
D: NA
DNA: TGTGCCAGCAGTTACAGACCGCAAGGCGCCTACGAGCAGTACTTC
CDR3: CASSYRPQGAYEQYF

V: TRBV27
size: few
J: TRBJ2-2
D: NA
DNA: TGTGCCAGCAGGTCGACTATCGCGGGCACCGGGGAGCTGTTTTTT
CDR3: CASRSTIAGTGELFF

V: TRBV29-1
size: few
J: TRBJ1-2
D: NA
DNA: TGCAGCGTCCCCGGGAGGGCCAACTATGGCTACACCTTC
CDR3: CSVPGRANYGYTF

V: TRBV4-3
size: NA
J: TRBJ1-1
D: NA
DNA: TGCGCCAGCAGCCAAGAAAGGGTTCTTCCTGGCACTGAAGCTTTCTTT
CDR3: CASSQERVLPGTEAFF

V: TRBV29-1
size: few
J: TRBJ2-3
D: NA
DNA: TGCAGCGTTGTTCGGGGGTCAGATACGCAGTATTTT
CDR3: CSVVRGSDTQYF